One T cell receptor (beta chain) is described in this entry. The source of the sample is a study of blood T cell repertoires in COVID-19. As for the study in general: The cDNA or gDNA used as material had been derived from T cells, B-cell-depleted T cells, or PBMCs.

Clinical history as reported by participants underpinned cohort assignment. The table came from immunoSEQ multiplex PCR; TCRdb's copy has only in-frame clones and leaves some out. Among around 240,000 clones listed, roughly 86% were seen once. Sequencing was done on a sample of PBMCs or T cells enriched from blood (not recorded which). This sequence originates from a woman aged 50 to 60 who had recovered from COVID-19.

The CDR3 is CASSSRGDTEAFF. Written as DNA, the CDR3 is TGTGCCAGCTCATCCAGGGGAGACACTGAAGCTTTCTTT. The chain uses TRBV18 and TRBJ1-1, with D maybe TRBD1 (6 bases). Germline loops: CDR1 KGHSH, CDR2 LQKENI. V lost 5 bases, J lost 3 bases, and 10 bases lay in between. This CDR3 has 13 amino acids.